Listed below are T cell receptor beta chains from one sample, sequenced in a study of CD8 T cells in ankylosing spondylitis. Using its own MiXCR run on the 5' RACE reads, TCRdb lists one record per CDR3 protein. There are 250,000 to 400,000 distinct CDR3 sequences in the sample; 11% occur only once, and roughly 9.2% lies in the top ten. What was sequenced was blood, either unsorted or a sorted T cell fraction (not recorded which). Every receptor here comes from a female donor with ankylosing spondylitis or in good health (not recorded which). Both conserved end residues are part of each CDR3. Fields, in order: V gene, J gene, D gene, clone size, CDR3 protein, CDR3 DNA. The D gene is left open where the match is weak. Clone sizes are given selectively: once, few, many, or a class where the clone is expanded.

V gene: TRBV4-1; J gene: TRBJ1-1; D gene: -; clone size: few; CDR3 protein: CASSQDGGRGRNTEAFF; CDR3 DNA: TGCGCCAGCAGCCAAGACGGGGGCAGGGGAAGAAACACTGAAGCTTTCTTT
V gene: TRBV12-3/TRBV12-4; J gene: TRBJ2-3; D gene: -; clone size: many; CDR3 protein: CASGGSRGSTDTQYF; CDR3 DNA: TGTGCCAGCGGAGGGTCTAGAGGAAGCACAGATACGCAGTATTTT
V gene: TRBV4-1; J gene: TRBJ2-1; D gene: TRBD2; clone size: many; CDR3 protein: CASSQGGLAGWNEQFF; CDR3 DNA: TGCGCCAGCAGCCAGGGGGGGCTAGCGGGTTGGAATGAGCAGTTCTTC
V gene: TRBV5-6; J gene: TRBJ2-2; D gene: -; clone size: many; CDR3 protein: CASSFGGFTGELFF; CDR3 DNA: TGTGCCAGCAGCTTCGGCGGCTTCACCGGGGAGCTGTTTTTT
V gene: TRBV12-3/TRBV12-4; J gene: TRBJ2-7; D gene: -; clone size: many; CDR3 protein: CASSLGQVYEQYF; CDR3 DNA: TGTGCCAGCAGTTTAGGACAGGTCTACGAGCAGTACTTC
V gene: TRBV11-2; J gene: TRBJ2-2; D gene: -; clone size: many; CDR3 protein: CASSLERNTGELFF; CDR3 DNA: TGTGCCAGCAGCTTAGAGCGGAACACCGGGGAGCTGTTTTTT
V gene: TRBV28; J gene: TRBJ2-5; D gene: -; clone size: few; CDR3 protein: CASSLEGGWNQETQYF; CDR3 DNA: TGTGCCAGCAGTTTGGAGGGAGGCTGGAACCAAGAGACCCAGTACTTC
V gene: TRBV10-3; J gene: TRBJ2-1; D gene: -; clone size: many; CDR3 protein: CAISGFPSRANEQFF; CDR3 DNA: TGTGCCATCAGTGGTTTCCCCTCCAGGGCGAATGAGCAGTTCTTC
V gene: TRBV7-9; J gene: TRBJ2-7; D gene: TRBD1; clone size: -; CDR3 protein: CASSSNDRASYEQYF; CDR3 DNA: TGTGCCAGCAGCTCGAACGACAGGGCCAGCTACGAGCAGTACTTC
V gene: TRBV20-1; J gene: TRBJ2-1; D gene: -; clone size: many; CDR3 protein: CSAPTGASFYNEQFF; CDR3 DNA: TGCAGTGCTCCAACTGGTGCTTCCTTCTACAATGAGCAGTTCTTC
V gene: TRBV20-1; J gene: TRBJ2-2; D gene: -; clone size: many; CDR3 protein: CSAPKDRNTGELFF; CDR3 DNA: TGCAGTGCTCCTAAGGACAGAAACACCGGGGAGCTGTTTTTT
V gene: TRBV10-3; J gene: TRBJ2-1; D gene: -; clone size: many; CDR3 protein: CAISDKGTDNEQFF; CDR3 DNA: TGTGCCATCAGTGATAAAGGCACCGACAATGAGCAGTTCTTC
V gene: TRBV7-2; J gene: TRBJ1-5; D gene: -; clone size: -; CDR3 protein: CASSLGHRVLNQPQHF; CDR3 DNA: TGTGCCAGCAGCTTGGGGCACAGGGTTCTCAATCAGCCCCAGCATTTT
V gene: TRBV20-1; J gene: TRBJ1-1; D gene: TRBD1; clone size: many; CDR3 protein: CSVRPGGRTEAFF; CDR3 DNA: TGCAGTGTAAGACCAGGGGGACGTACTGAAGCTTTCTTT
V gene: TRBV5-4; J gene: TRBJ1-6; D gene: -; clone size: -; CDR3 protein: CASSLAAGSYNSPLHF; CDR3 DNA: TGTGCCAGCAGCTTGGCGGCGGGATCCTATAATTCACCCCTCCACTTT
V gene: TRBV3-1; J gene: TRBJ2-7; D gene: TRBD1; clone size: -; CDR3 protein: CASSQDRGAYEQYF; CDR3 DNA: TGTGCCAGCAGCCAGGACAGGGGCGCTTACGAGCAGTACTTC
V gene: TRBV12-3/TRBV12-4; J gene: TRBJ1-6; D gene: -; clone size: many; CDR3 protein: CASSLLGGFSYNSPLHF; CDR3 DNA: TGTGCCAGCAGTTTATTAGGGGGGTTCTCCTATAATTCACCCCTCCACTTT
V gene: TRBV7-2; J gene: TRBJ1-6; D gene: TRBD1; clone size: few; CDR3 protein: CASSSDRVALHF; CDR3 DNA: TGTGCCAGCAGCTCGGACAGGGTTGCCCTCCACTTT
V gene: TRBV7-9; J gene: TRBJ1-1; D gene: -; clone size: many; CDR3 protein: CASRRVGAEAFF; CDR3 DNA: TGTGCCAGCCGGCGAGTGGGGGCTGAAGCTTTCTTT
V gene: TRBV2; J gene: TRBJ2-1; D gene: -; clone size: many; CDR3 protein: CASTRYNEQFF; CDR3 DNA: TGTGCCAGCACCCGTTACAATGAGCAGTTCTTC
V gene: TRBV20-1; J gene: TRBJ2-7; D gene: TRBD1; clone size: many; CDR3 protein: CSAPGTGIYEQYF; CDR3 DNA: TGCAGTGCCCCCGGGACAGGGATCTACGAGCAGTACTTC
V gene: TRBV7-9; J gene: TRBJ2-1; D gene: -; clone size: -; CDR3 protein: CASSFVRVYNEQFF; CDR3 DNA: TGTGCCAGCAGCTTTGTTAGGGTCTACAATGAGCAGTTCTTC
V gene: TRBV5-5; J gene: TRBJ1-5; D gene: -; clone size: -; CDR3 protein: CASSLAPRTGFGQPQHF; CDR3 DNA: TGTGCCAGCAGCTTGGCCCCCCGTACAGGGTTTGGTCAGCCCCAGCATTTT
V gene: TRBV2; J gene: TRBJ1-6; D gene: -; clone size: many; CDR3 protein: CASKVDSSYNSPLHF; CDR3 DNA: TGTGCCAGCAAAGTTGACAGTTCCTATAATTCACCCCTCCACTTT
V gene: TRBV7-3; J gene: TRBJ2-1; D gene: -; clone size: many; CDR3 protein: CASSPSPIEYNEQFF; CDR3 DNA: TGTGCCAGCAGTCCCTCCCCAATAGAGTACAATGAGCAGTTCTTC
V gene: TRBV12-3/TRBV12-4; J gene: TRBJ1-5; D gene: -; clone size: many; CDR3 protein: CASSLAAQVSNQPQHF; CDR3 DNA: TGTGCCAGCAGTTTAGCGGCCCAGGTTAGCAATCAGCCCCAGCATTTT
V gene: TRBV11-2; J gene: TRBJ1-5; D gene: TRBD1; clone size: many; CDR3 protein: CASSRQGPNQPQHF; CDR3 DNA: TGTGCCAGCTCTCGACAGGGGCCCAATCAGCCCCAGCATTTT
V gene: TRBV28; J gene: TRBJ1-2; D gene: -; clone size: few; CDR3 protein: CASSFSGLGRGYGYTF; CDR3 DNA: TGTGCCAGCAGTTTCTCAGGATTGGGCAGGGGTTATGGCTACACCTTC